This T cell receptor beta chain was obtained from a study of blood T cells in healthy people across ages. PCR was performed a second time for about 6 to 12 cycles using a sample-barcoded 5' primer and a J-beta primer mix. Template switching added a 12-random-nucleotide identifier to every cDNA molecule. MiXCR, run by TCRdb on the 5' RACE reads, gives a single entry per CDR3 protein. The sample carries some 550,000 distinct CDR3 sequences, less than 60% recorded once. This clonotype was detected many times. Antigen unknown. Study-wide results and caveats: A greater number of naive CD4+ cells and higher diversity distinguished long-lived donors from aged donors.

Losses at the gene ends were 10 bases for V and 6 bases for J; bases not matched to a gene: 14. CDR3 length: 15 residues. Germline values: CDR1 ENHRY, CDR2 SYGVKD. The sequence derives from an elderly man in good health. The rearrangement uses TRBV10-3 and TRBJ1-2; TRBD1 matches 10 bases. The specimen sequenced was blood. The CDR3 here is CASVDGQGDRNGYTF. The CDR3, as DNA: TGTGCCAGCGTGGATGGACAGGGGGATAGAAATGGCTACACCTTC.